These 30 T cell receptor beta chains share one sample of origin, sequenced in a study of blood T cell repertoires in COVID-19 (dated by TCRdb to 2019 to 2021). Library creation used the immunoSEQ multiplex PCR assay. This immuneACCESS table, as held by TCRdb, lists in-frame sequences with V and J called but not all clones. Of the missing ones, under half trace to an unresolved V gene in checked studies; the others have no known cause. The sample yields over 85,000 clones; 87% were counted once. 4.5% to 5% of the sample is taken by the ten largest. Specimen: peripheral blood. Receptors originate from a human donor in a cohort sampled during active COVID-19.

The chain is built from TRBV5-1 and TRBJ2-2, with D possibly TRBD1 on 6 matching bases. The V gene lost 1 base and the J gene lost 0 bases, with 16 bases spanning the gap. The CDR3 totals 18 residues. CDR1 is SGHRS and CDR2 is YFSETQ in the germline V gene. The CDR3 DNA reads as TGCGCCAGCAGCTTGCCGACAGGAGGTACTTCGAACACCGGGGAGCTGTTTTTT. It codes for CASSLPTGGTSNTGELFF.

The rearrangement joins TRBV27 to TRBJ2-5, with TRBD2 as a possible D gene (6 bases). Trimming left V 5 bases short and J 5 bases short, with 21 bases between. This CDR3 has 16 amino acids. The V gene's germline CDR1 is MNHEY and CDR2 SMNVEV (reference sequence). As DNA, the CDR3 is TGTGCCAGCAGTCCGGCCCCGACCAGACTAGTGGAGACCCAGTACTTC. Residues: CASSPAPTRLVETQYF.

V is TRBV10-3 and J is TRBJ2-7; D is unclear. The CDR3 runs to 14 residues. Per the germline V gene, CDR1 is ENHRY and CDR2 is SYGVKD. Trimming cost V 0 bases and J 7 bases, with 13 bases left between them. Here the CDR3 reads CAISESIGGKEQYF. The CDR3 DNA sequence: TGTGCCATCAGTGAGTCGATTGGCGGAAAGGAGCAGTACTTC.

The chain recombines TRBV30 with TRBJ2-7; D not certain. Trimming removed 2 bases at V and 3 bases at J, with 5 bases between. Germline V CDR1 and CDR2: GTSNPN, SVGIG (reference sequence). CDR3 size: 11 residues. The CDR3 sequence: CAWSNGYEQYF. The DNA for the CDR3 is TGTGCCTGGAGTAACGGCTACGAGCAGTACTTC.

This chain connects TRBV10-2 to TRBJ2-5; the D gene is possibly TRBD1 (5 bases). CDR1 and CDR2 from the germline V gene are WSHSY and SAAADI. Trimming stripped 2 bases from V and 5 bases from J, with 15 bases between. This CDR3 is built from 15 residues. The CDR3 here is CASSELGRDGETQYF. The DNA of the CDR3 is TGCGCCAGCAGTGAGCTGGGCAGGGATGGGGAGACCCAGTACTTC.

The chain uses TRBV5-1 and TRBJ2-7, with 8 nucleotides matching TRBD1. The V segment lost 0 bases and the J segment 5 bases; nucleotides outside the gene matches: 10. Germline V gives CDR1 SGHRS, CDR2 YFSETQ. The CDR3 is 16 residues long. In DNA form, the CDR3 reads TGCGCCAGCAGCTTGGACCTCAGGGGGCGTTGGAACGAGCAGTACTTC. Its translation: CASSLDLRGRWNEQYF.

The V gene is TRBV15, the J gene TRBJ1-3; D uncertain. Trimming cost V 0 bases and J 3 bases, with 15 bases left between them. This CDR3 is 17 amino acids long. The germline CDR1 and CDR2 sequences are LNHNV and YYDKDF (reference sequence). This CDR3 reads CATSREVTGGVGNTIYF. The CDR3 bases are TGTGCCACCAGCAGAGAGGTGACGGGAGGTGTTGGAAACACCATATATTTT.

This clone was observed a single time. The chain's CDR3 is CASSQDAARLAGGNEQFF. Written as DNA, the CDR3 is TGTGCCAGCAGCCAAGATGCGGCCCGACTAGCGGGGGGTAATGAGCAGTTCTTC. The J gene is TRBJ2-1, the V gene TRBV3-1 (or the pseudogene TRBV3-2), with TRBD2 identical over 13 bases. The germline V gene has CDR1 LGHDT and CDR2 YNNKEL (reference sequence). Losses at the gene ends were 0 bases for V and 7 bases for J; bases not matched to a gene: 9. CDR3 length equals 18 residues.

The rearrangement joins TRBV5-1 to TRBJ2-1; 9 bases line up with TRBD1. CDR3 length: 14 amino acids. Germline assignment: CDR1 SGHRS and CDR2 YFSETQ. Trimming at V came to 0 bases and at J to 6 bases, leaving 1 base not matched to a gene. CDR3 DNA sequence: TGCGCCAGCAGCTTGGGGACAGGGGTCAATGAGCAGTTCTTC. Translated, it gives CASSLGTGVNEQFF.

This clone was counted between two and nine times. The rearrangement joins TRBV5-4 to TRBJ2-5; maybe TRBD1 (6 bases). Trimming cost V 9 bases and J 1 base, with 22 bases left between them. Germline loops: CDR1 SGHNT, CDR2 YYREEE (reference sequence). The CDR3 spans 16 residues. The DNA for the CDR3 is TGTGCCACTCACCAAGGGCCGGGACAAGGCCAAGAGACCCAGTACTTC. This sequence encodes CATHQGPGQGQETQYF.

This clone has just one count. The chain couples TRBV2 to TRBJ2-2; 11 bases map to TRBD1. Germline CDR1 is SNHLY and CDR2 is FYNNEI. V shed 7 bases, J shed 4 bases, and the junction held 2 bases outside the gene matches. The CDR3 runs to 14 residues. The CDR3 sequence is CASKGQGGTGELFF. In DNA form, the CDR3 reads TGTGCCAGCAAGGGACAGGGGGGCACCGGGGAGCTGTTTTTT.

The V call is TRBV3-1 (or the pseudogene TRBV3-2), the J call TRBJ2-2; 9 bases align to TRBD2. The trim removed 0 bases at V and 7 bases at J, leaving 9 bases unmatched. Germline V gives CDR1 LGHDT, CDR2 YNNKEL (reference sequence). This CDR3 is built from 17 residues. The DNA for the CDR3 is TGTGCCAGCAGCCAAGATAGGGCGGCTAGCGGGAACGGGGAGCTGTTTTTT. This translates into CASSQDRAASGNGELFF.

The chain carries TRBV5-1 and TRBJ2-1; 13 positions agree with TRBD2. Germline V lookup: CDR1 SGHRS, CDR2 YFSETQ. The V segment lost 3 bases and the J segment 3 bases; nucleotides outside the gene matches: 3. CDR3 length: 16 residues. CDR3 amino acids: CASSYGTSGDYNEQFF. CDR3 in DNA: TGCGCCAGCAGCTACGGGACTAGCGGGGACTACAATGAGCAGTTCTTC.

The chain combines TRBV19 with TRBJ2-2; 12 bases are shared with TRBD1. V was clipped by 3 bases and J by 1 base; unmatched bases: 9. The CDR3 contains 19 residues. Per germline, CDR1 LNHDA and CDR2 SQIVND (reference sequence). The CDR3 sequence: CASSMRWDRGRGNTGELFF. The CDR3 nucleotides read TGTGCCAGTAGTATGCGCTGGGACAGGGGGCGCGGGAACACCGGGGAGCTGTTTTTT.

This clone was picked up one time. The J gene is TRBJ2-7, the V gene TRBV9; 9 nucleotides agree with TRBD1. The CDR3 length is 15 residues. J was trimmed by 5 bases and V by 3 bases; bases with no gene match: 9. Germline CDR1 is SGDLS and CDR2 is YYNGEE. As DNA, the CDR3 is TGTGCCAGCAGCGCCCTGGACAGGGGTGCGGACGAGCAGTACTTC. This encodes CASSALDRGADEQYF.

Note on this clone: This sample includes further DNA sequences coding for the same CDR3. The J gene is TRBJ1-4, the V gene TRBV12-3 or TRBV12-4; the D is unclear. V dropped 5 bases and J dropped 7 bases, with 5 bases sitting between them. CDR3 size: 11 residues. The CDR3 region is CASSLREKLFF. CDR3 in DNA: TGTGCCAGCAGTCTTCGTGAAAAACTGTTTTTT.

This chain links TRBV7-2 with TRBJ2-1, with 8 bases aligning to TRBD2. Germline V CDR1 and CDR2: SGHTA, FQGNSA. V trimming: 5 bases; J trimming: 8 bases; junction bases outside the gene matches: 11. The CDR3 length is 15 residues. The CDR3 DNA sequence: TGTGCCAGCAGCCGTAGCGGGATAAAGGGTTATGAGCAGTTCTTC. Translating it yields CASSRSGIKGYEQFF.

This clone was recorded only once. The V and J genes are TRBV5-5 and TRBJ2-6; 7 bases fit TRBD1. Germline V gives CDR1 SGHKS, CDR2 YYEKEE (reference sequence). The CDR3 is 19 residues long. J lost 0 bases, V lost 5 bases, and 14 bases had no gene match. The CDR3 DNA is TGTGCCAGCAGTTCTCTCCCCGGGACAGCCAGCTCTGGGGCCAACGTCCTGACTTTC. It translates to CASSSLPGTASSGANVLTF. Filled out from reference TRBV5-5 and TRBJ2-6, the complete variable domain reads DAGVTQSPTHLIKTRGQQVTLRCSPISGHKSVSWYQQVLGQGPQFIFQYYEKEERGRGNFPDRFSARQFPNYSSELNVNALLLGDSALYLCASSSLPGTASSGANVLTFGAGSRLTVL.

V and J are TRBV14 and TRBJ2-1; weak D call: TRBD2 (5 bases). Germline assignment: CDR1 SGHDN and CDR2 FVKESK. The CDR3 runs 18 residues. The germline V and J ends were trimmed by 4 bases and 4 bases, with 23 bases remaining between them. CDR3 in amino acids: CASSRSLREPNSYNEQFF. The CDR3 nucleotides are TGTGCCAGCAGCCGGAGCCTCCGGGAACCAAACTCGTACAATGAGCAGTTCTTC.

The chain employs TRBV29-1 and TRBJ2-7; 7 bases line up with TRBD2. This CDR3 region has 15 residues. J lost 1 base, V lost 5 bases, and 11 bases had no gene match. Germline CDR1 is SQVTM and CDR2 is ANQGSEA. The CDR3: CSVFIGLGASYEQYF. The CDR3 region has the DNA TGCAGCGTTTTCATCGGACTAGGGGCTTCCTACGAGCAGTACTTC.

The chain has TRBV6-5 and TRBJ2-3; 8 bases fit TRBD2. The V gene end was trimmed by 10 bases and the J gene end by 6 bases; junction bases not matched to a gene: 6. Germline lookup yields CDR1 MNHEY and CDR2 SVGAGI. This CDR3 has 12 amino acids. CDR3 amino acids: CATRGGLDTQYF. The CDR3 DNA reads as TGTGCCACTCGGGGGGGCCTTGATACGCAGTATTTT.

The chain links TRBV29-1 to TRBJ1-3; perhaps TRBD1 as D (5 bases). Germline-derived CDR1 and CDR2 are SQVTM and ANQGSEA. The CDR3 is 15 residues long. V was trimmed by 4 bases and J by 0 bases, leaving 13 bases between them. Here the CDR3 reads CSVALGARSGNTIYF. The DNA for the CDR3 is TGCAGCGTTGCGTTAGGGGCCCGCTCTGGAAACACCATATATTTT.

V and J are TRBV6-5 and TRBJ1-3; D is unclear. V was clipped by 2 bases and J by 2 bases, with 7 bases between them. The germline gives CDR1 MNHEY, CDR2 SVGAGI. This CDR3 spans 14 amino acids. CDR3 protein: CASSYTITGNTIYF. CDR3 DNA sequence: TGTGCCAGCAGTTACACTATAACTGGAAACACCATATATTTT.

This chain uses TRBV28 with TRBJ1-1, with D tentatively TRBD1 (6 bases). The germline V gene encodes CDR1 MDHEN and CDR2 SYDVKM. V lost 8 bases to trimming and J lost 6 bases, with 19 bases between them. The CDR3 runs to 14 residues. The CDR3 nucleotides are TGTGCCAGCGGATTACAGGGAACCCGGCCTGAAGCTTTCTTT. Residues: CASGLQGTRPEAFF.

This clone was seen a few times. V usage is TRBV30 and J usage is TRBJ1-2, with TRBD1 matching over 7 bases. The CDR3 contains 13 residues. The J segment lost 0 bases and the V segment lost 8 bases, leaving 6 bases of the junction unmatched. Germline V gene data show CDR1 as GTSNPN and CDR2 as SVGIG (reference sequence). The CDR3 DNA sequence: TGTGCCAAGACAGGGACAGCTAACTATGGCTACACCTTC. Protein: CAKTGTANYGYTF.

The V and J genes are TRBV10-3 and TRBJ2-1; D is possibly TRBD2 (5 bases). The V gene's germline CDR1 is ENHRY and CDR2 SYGVKD. V lost 6 bases and J lost 0, with 15 bases in between. The CDR3 extends over 16 amino acids. In nucleotides, the CDR3 is TGTGCCATCAGACTCACTACGGGGAGCTCCTACAATGAGCAGTTCTTC. Translating gives CAIRLTTGSSYNEQFF.

This chain connects TRBV4-2 to TRBJ2-1, with 9 bases fitting TRBD2. The V segment lost 1 base and the J segment 7 bases; nucleotides outside the gene matches: 5. The germline V gene has CDR1 LGHNA and CDR2 YNFKEQ. This CDR3 contains 15 residues. CDR3 loop: CASSQGGLARNEQFF. The CDR3 nucleotides read TGTGCCAGCAGCCAAGGGGGACTAGCCAGAAATGAGCAGTTCTTC.

Only one count was recorded for this clone. The rearrangement links TRBV6-2 or TRBV6-3 to TRBJ1-3, with 9 bases fitting TRBD1. There are 15 residues in the CDR3. V was clipped by 2 bases and J by 4 bases; unmatched bases: 3. In germline, CDR1 is MNHEY, CDR2 SVGEGT. CDR3 region: CASSYTGGVGNTIYF. CDR3 nucleotide sequence: TGTGCCAGCAGTTACACAGGGGGCGTCGGAAACACCATATATTTT.

V gene TRBV3-1 (or the pseudogene TRBV3-2) combines with J gene TRBJ1-4; 7 bases line up with TRBD1. With 3 bases clipped from V and 3 bases from J, the junction kept 7 bases outside the gene matches. The CDR3 extends over 16 amino acids. Germline CDR1 is LGHDT and CDR2 is YNNKEL (reference sequence). The CDR3 is CASSQPSGTANEKLFF. The CDR3 DNA follows: TGTGCCAGCAGCCAGCCCTCCGGGACAGCTAATGAAAAACTGTTTTTT.

Many counts were recorded for this clone. J is TRBJ2-4 and V is TRBV6-2 or TRBV6-3; a weak D match, TRBD1 (6 bases). Per the germline V gene, CDR1 is MNHEY and CDR2 is SVGEGT. Trimming removed 2 bases from V and 6 bases from J, with 26 bases in between. The CDR3 is 19 amino acids. The CDR3 protein is CASSYRRFEATGLGNIQYF. Here the CDR3 DNA reads TGTGCCAGCAGTTACCGAAGGTTTGAAGCGACAGGTCTCGGAAACATTCAGTACTTC.